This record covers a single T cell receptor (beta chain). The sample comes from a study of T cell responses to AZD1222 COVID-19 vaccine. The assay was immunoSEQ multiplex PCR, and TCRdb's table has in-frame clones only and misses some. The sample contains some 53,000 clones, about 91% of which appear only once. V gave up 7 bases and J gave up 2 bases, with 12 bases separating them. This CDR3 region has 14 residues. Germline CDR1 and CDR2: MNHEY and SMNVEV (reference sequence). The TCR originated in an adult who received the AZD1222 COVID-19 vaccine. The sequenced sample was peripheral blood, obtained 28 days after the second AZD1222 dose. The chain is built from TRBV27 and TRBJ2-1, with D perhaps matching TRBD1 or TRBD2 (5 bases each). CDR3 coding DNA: TGTGCCAGCACTCGGGACCCCACCTACAATGAGCAGTTCTTC. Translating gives CASTRDPTYNEQFF.